This T cell receptor (beta chain) is drawn from a study of response to subunit inactivated influenza vaccine. One entry per CDR3 protein, called by TCRdb with MiXCR from the RT-PCR reads. The sample comprises 700,000 to 900,000 distinct CDR3 sequences, 21% of which are singletons, and about 9.4% rests with the top ten. A note on this clonotype: Its matching antigen is unknown.

The CDR3 extends over 14 amino acids. Germline values: CDR1 SGHDT, CDR2 YYEEEE. V was clipped by 0 bases and J by 6 bases, with 13 bases between them. Findings of the study overall: Researchers suggested that each seasonal influenza vaccination recruits few new T cells.

The rearrangement uses TRBV5-6 and TRBJ2-7, with a possible D match to TRBD2 (5 bases). This sequence was found in a man aged 50 to 60 who received an inactivated influenza vaccine. The sample was PBMCs from blood, taken 4 to 6 days after vaccination. The CDR3 DNA sequence: TGTGCCAGCAGCTTGGCGGGAAGGGTTAGCGAGCAGTACTTC. Its translation is CASSLAGRVSEQYF.